This T cell receptor (beta chain) was profiled in a study of blood T cell repertoires in COVID-19 (dated by TCRdb to 2020 to 2022). Describing the broader study: Collaborator samples came from the United States, Italy and Spain and covered acute and convalescent phases of COVID-19. The prospective study material was composed of cDNA or gDNA derived from T cells, B-cell-depleted T cells, or PBMCs. The dataset comprised deeply sampled blood TCRbeta repertoires from subjects exposed to, actively infected with, or recovered from COVID-19. The repertoires were made available in a free public database intended to serve as a resource for research on the immune response to SARS-CoV-2. Samples were obtained from the ongoing ImmuneRACE study (first 160 participants) and from roughly 1,300 subjects provided by 6 global collaborators. The sample metadata nearly always contained a de-identified subject ID, COVID-19 status, age in years and sex. Where available, HLA class I and class II types were taken from metadata supplied by the sample provider and were not determined by assay-based typing.

Whole blood was collected in K2EDTA tubes by collaborating institutions according to the institutions' own protocols. For TCRbeta analysis, collaborators shipped samples as frozen whole blood, isolated PBMCs, or DNA extracted from either of those sample types. TCRbeta CDR3 regions were amplified from genomic DNA by means of the immunoSEQ Assay, a bias-controlled multiplex PCR. In the authors' own workflow: The number of nucleated cells in each sample was estimated by amplification of reference gene primers within the assay. To quantify the absolute abundance of each unique TCRbeta CDR3 rearrangement, sequence reads were collapsed and filtered. For each sample, productive Simpson clonality was calculated as the square root of Simpson's diversity index across productive rearrangements. TCRdb mirrors the immuneACCESS table, restricted to in-frame sequences. Some clones are absent from its copies; in checked studies, under half trace to an unresolved V gene, and the reason for the others is unknown. From that table come the V and J calls and clone size; the DNA was used to work out D and trimming. In all, the sample holds 150,000 or so clones, and around 90% of those were seen once. Of the sample, 5% falls within the top ten clones.

In regard to this clone: This receptor's antigen is unknown. No base-level quality is on record; no much larger clone is a single base apart.

CDR1 and CDR2 are read off the germline V gene (reference sequence) as LNHDA and SQIVND. The CDR3 numbers 15 residues from cysteine through phenylalanine. Only CDR3 DNA remains: 45 bases, in frame from the first base. Trimming removed 4 bases from V and 2 bases from J; the gene matches leave 5 bases unexplained. Overall study results and their limits: The amount of clinical and demographic metadata varied by source and participant and was provided uncurated.

The TCR comes from a human donor in a cohort sampled during active COVID-19. The rearrangement combines TRBV19 with TRBJ1-2, with TRBD1 identical over 9 junction bases. The material sequenced was peripheral blood. The CDR3 in this case is CASSNRGTGNYGYTF. DNA sequence: TGTGCCAGTAGTAACCGGGGGACAGGGAACTATGGCTACACCTTC.